A selection of T cell receptor beta chains follows, all from one sample in a study of technical replicates of blood from a handful of donors. Clones were read by immunoSEQ multiplex PCR, and TCRdb kept only the in-frame ones, dropping some. The sample lists some 80,000 clones, approximately 90% occurring once. Input material: T cells isolated from PBMCs. The receptors originated from a human donor in good health. Each CDR3 is given with its conserved first and last residue. D genes are given only for firm matches. The listing skips clone size in some rows; elsewhere it reads once, few, many or a size class.

V gene	D gene	clone size	J gene	CDR3 protein	CDR3 DNA
TRBV11-2	.	.	TRBJ1-3	CASSPEILGNTIYF	TGTGCCAGCAGCCCCGAGATCCTTGGAAACACCATATATTTT
TRBV28	TRBD1	.	TRBJ2-3	CASSFSIGDRDADTQYF	TGTGCCAGCAGTTTTAGTATAGGAGACAGGGACGCAGATACGCAGTATTTT
TRBV5-6	.	.	TRBJ2-2	CASSNVGELFF	TGTGCCAGCTCTAATGTCGGGGAGCTGTTTTTT
TRBV5-6	.	.	TRBJ1-3	CASSSDRGTSGNTIYF	TGTGCCAGCAGCTCGGATCGGGGGACCTCTGGAAACACCATATATTTT
TRBV29-1	.	.	TRBJ2-1	CSVEDRGTTPYNEQFF	TGCAGCGTTGAAGATAGAGGGACAACCCCATACAATGAGCAGTTCTTC
TRBV5-1	TRBD2	.	TRBJ2-5	CASHPLSGNGGEETQYF	TGCGCCAGCCACCCTTTGAGTGGTAATGGGGGGGAAGAGACCCAGTACTTC
TRBV4-1	TRBD1	.	TRBJ1-4	CASSHPGQGEKLFF	TGCGCCAGCAGCCATCCGGGACAGGGGGAAAAACTGTTTTTT
TRBV4-1	TRBD2	many	TRBJ2-7	CASSQGGWFGEGEGRGEQYF	TGCGCCAGCAGCCAAGGGGGCTGGTTTGGGGAGGGTGAAGGGCGCGGCGAGCAGTACTTC
TRBV27	.	.	TRBJ1-3	CASSLTGRSGNTIYF	TGTGCCAGCAGTTTGACAGGACGCTCTGGAAACACCATATATTTT
TRBV6-1	TRBD2	.	TRBJ2-1	CASSGRTSGNEQFF	TGTGCCAGCAGTGGACGGACTAGCGGCAATGAGCAGTTCTTC
TRBV5-1	.	.	TRBJ2-5	CASSRLGGEETQYF	TGCGCCAGCAGCCGCCTAGGGGGGGAAGAGACCCAGTACTTC
TRBV5-1	TRBD1	.	TRBJ2-3	CASSFRTGEADTQYF	TGCGCCAGCAGCTTTCGGACAGGGGAGGCAGATACGCAGTATTTT
TRBV6-5	TRBD1	.	TRBJ1-2	CASSRDRGGYTF	TGTGCCAGCAGCCGCGACAGGGGTGGCTACACCTTC
TRBV14	TRBD2	.	TRBJ2-5	CASGPVLGSGLRTQYF	TGTGCCAGCGGCCCGGTCTTGGGTAGCGGGTTAAGGACCCAGTACTTC
TRBV28	TRBD2	.	TRBJ2-2	CASSPHPLAGRTGELFF	TGTGCCAGCAGTCCTCACCCACTAGCGGGAAGGACCGGGGAGCTGTTTTTT
TRBV29-1	TRBD1	.	TRBJ2-7	CSVEDEDRGYEQYF	TGCAGCGTTGAAGACGAGGACAGGGGCTACGAGCAGTACTTC
TRBV10-3	TRBD2	.	TRBJ2-2	CAIRGGRAGGELFF	TGTGCCATCCGGGGCGGGAGGGCCGGCGGGGAGCTGTTTTTT
TRBV5-4	.	once	TRBJ2-5	CASSLEQLEETQYF	TGTGCCAGCAGCTTGGAGCAATTAGAAGAGACCCAGTACTTC
TRBV7-3	.	few	TRBJ1-1	CASSLERFTEAFF	TGTGCCAGCAGCTTAGAGCGGTTCACTGAAGCTTTCTTT
TRBV6-6	.	.	TRBJ2-6	CASTWESGANVLTF	TGTGCCAGCACCTGGGAGTCCGGGGCCAACGTCCTGACTTTC
TRBV6-1	.	once	TRBJ1-3	CASSEAWRASGNTIYF	TGTGCCAGCAGTGAAGCATGGAGGGCTTCTGGAAACACCATATATTTT
TRBV6-1	TRBD1	.	TRBJ1-2	CAIVPQGDGYTF	TGTGCCATCGTACCACAGGGGGATGGCTACACCTTC
TRBV5-1	.	.	TRBJ1-1	CASSSGQMNTEAFF	TGCGCCAGCAGCTCGGGACAAATGAACACTGAAGCTTTCTTT
TRBV5-1	.	.	TRBJ1-1	CASSSGTNTEAFF	TGCGCCAGCAGCAGCGGGACCAACACTGAAGCTTTCTTT
TRBV29-1	.	.	TRBJ1-2	CSVPSYGYTF	TGCAGCGTTCCCAGCTATGGCTACACCTTC
TRBV4-1	.	.	TRBJ2-3	CASSQGREAVDTQYF	TGCGCCAGCAGCCAAGGGCGAGAAGCGGTAGATACGCAGTATTTT